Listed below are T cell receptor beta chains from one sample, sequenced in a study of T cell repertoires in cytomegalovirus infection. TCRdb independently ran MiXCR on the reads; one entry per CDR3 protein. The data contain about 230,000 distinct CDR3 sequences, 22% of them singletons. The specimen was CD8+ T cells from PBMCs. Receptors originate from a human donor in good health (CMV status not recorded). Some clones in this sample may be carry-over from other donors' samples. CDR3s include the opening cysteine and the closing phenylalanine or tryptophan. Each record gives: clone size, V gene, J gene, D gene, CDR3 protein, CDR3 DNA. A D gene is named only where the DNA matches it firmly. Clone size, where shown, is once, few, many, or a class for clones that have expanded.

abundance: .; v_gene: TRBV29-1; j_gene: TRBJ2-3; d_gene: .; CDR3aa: CSVGRELDTQYF; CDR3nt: TGCAGCGTTGGGAGGGAGCTAGATACGCAGTATTTT
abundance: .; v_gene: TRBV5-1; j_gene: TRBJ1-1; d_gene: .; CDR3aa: CASSLAAEAAEAFF; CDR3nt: TGCGCCAGCAGCTTGGCTGCCGAGGCGGCTGAAGCTTTCTTT
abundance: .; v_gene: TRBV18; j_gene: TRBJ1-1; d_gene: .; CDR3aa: CASSPIGGDTEAFF; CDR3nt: TGTGCCAGCTCACCCATTGGTGGGGACACTGAAGCTTTCTTT
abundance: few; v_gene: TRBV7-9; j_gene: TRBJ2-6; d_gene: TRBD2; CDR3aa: CASSPGRGEGANVLTF; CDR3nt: TGTGCCAGCAGCCCAGGACGGGGGGAGGGGGCCAACGTCCTGACTTTC
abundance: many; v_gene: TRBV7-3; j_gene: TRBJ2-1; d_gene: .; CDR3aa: CASSFEGGEQFF; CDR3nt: TGTGCCAGCAGCTTTGAGGGTGGGGAGCAGTTCTTC
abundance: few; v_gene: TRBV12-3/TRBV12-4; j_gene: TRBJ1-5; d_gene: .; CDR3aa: CASTSLYQPQHF; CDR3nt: TGTGCCAGCACTTCCCTCTATCAGCCCCAGCATTTT
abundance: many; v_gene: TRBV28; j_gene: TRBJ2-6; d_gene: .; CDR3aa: CASSPPGGRTGANVLTF; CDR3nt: TGTGCCAGCAGTCCCCCGGGCGGGCGAACTGGGGCCAACGTCCTGACTTTC
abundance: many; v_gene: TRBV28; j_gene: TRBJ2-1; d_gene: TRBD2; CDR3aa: CASTGTSGSSYNEQFF; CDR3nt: TGTGCCAGCACCGGGACTAGCGGCAGCTCCTACAATGAGCAGTTCTTC
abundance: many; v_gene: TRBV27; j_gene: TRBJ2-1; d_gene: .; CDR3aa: CASSTDGSSYNEQFF; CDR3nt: TGTGCCAGCAGCACAGACGGGAGCTCCTACAATGAGCAGTTCTTC
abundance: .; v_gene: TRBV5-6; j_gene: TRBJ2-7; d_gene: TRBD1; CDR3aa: CASSPGTGGREQYF; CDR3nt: TGTGCCAGCAGCCCCGGGACAGGGGGCCGGGAGCAGTACTTC